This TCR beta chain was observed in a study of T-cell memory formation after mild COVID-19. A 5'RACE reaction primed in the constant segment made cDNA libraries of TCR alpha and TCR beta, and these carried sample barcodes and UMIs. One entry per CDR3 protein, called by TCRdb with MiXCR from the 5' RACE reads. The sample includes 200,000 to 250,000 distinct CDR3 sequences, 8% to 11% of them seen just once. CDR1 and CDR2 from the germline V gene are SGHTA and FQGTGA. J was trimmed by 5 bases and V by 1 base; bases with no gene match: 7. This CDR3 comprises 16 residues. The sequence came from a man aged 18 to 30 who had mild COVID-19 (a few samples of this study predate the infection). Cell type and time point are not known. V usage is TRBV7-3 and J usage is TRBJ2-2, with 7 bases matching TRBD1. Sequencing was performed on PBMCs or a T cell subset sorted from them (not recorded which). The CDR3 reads CASSLMTGSSTGELFF. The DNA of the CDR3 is TGTGCCAGCAGCTTAATGACAGGGAGTTCTACCGGGGAGCTGTTTTTT.